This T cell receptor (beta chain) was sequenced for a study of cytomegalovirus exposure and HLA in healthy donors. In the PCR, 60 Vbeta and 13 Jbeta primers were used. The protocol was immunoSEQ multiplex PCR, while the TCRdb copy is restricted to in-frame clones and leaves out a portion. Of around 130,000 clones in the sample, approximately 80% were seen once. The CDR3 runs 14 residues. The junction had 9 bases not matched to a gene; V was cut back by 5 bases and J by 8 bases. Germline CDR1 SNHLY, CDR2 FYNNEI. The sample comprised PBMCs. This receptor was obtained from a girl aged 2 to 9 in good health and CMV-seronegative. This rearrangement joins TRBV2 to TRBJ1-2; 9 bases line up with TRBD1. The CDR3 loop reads CASSWAQGARGYTF. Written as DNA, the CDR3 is TGTGCCAGCAGTTGGGCACAGGGGGCGCGGGGCTACACCTTC. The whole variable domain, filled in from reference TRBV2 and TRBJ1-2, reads EPEVTQTPSHQVTQMGQEVILRCVPISNHLYFYWYRQILGQKVEFLVSFYNNEISEKSEIFDDQFSVERPDGSNFTLKIRSTKLEDSAMYFCASSWAQGARGYTFGSGTRLTVV.